These T cell receptor beta chains were read from a single sample in a study of vaccination effects on CD4 cells after COVID-19. Profiled with immunoSEQ multiplex PCR; TCRdb holds only in-frame clones, not every one. The sample has approximately 23,000 clones, less than 85% seen once; the top ten hold 7.8%. These receptors have no known antigen. The source material was CD4+ T cells from PBMCs cultured with SARS-CoV-2 spike peptides, sampled after COVID-19 vaccination. The receptors originated from a human donor who received a COVID-19 vaccine. CDR3s leave out the opening cysteine and the closing phenylalanine or tryptophan.

J,length,V,CDR3
TRBJ2-3,12,TRBV6-4,ASSDSQGADTQY
TRBJ1-5,13,TRBV10-3,AISESVAGNQPQH
TRBJ2-7,12,TRBV24-1,ATSPGTAHYEQY
TRBJ1-2,11,TRBV14,ASSLRTGGGYT
TRBJ1-2,11,TRBV18,ASSPDSTYGYT
TRBJ1-1,11,TRBV9,ASNPGGRTEAF
TRBJ1-1,10,TRBV20-1,SASWTNTEAF
TRBJ1-2,10,TRBV18,ASSDSPSLYT
TRBJ1-5,12,TRBV4-2,ASSQDRRNQPQH
TRBJ1-2,14,TRBV7-2,ASSLGLGQGDYGYT
TRBJ1-1,13,TRBV29-1,SVRPGTAMNTEAF
TRBJ1-2,10,TRBV25-1,ASSERGSGYT
TRBJ2-2,12,TRBV19,ASSLDTNTGELF
TRBJ2-1,12,TRBV2,ASVPGGGFDEQF
TRBJ2-5,11,TRBV7-9,ASSLANQETQY
TRBJ1-2,9,TRBV2,ASSKAHGYT
TRBJ1-2,12,TRBV10-1,ASSPTGVNYGYT
TRBJ1-4,14,TRBV19,ASSIDAGATNEKLF
TRBJ2-7,10,TRBV3-1/TRBV3-2,ASSQGPNEQY
TRBJ1-3,15,TRBV4-1,ASSQDLGLVSGNTIY
TRBJ2-3,17,TRBV7-8,ASSSRRTSGKTSTDTQY
TRBJ1-2,12,TRBV5-1,ASSLGRDHYGYT
TRBJ2-2,13,TRBV24-1,ATLGDTTNTGELF
TRBJ1-2,12,TRBV5-4,ASSLRLGNYGYT
TRBJ1-1,14,TRBV27,ASSFILTGKNTEAF
TRBJ2-7,9,TRBV7-9,ASTWGKEQY
TRBJ2-7,12,TRBV2,ASSDVGTDYEQY
TRBJ1-4,13,TRBV6-1,ASSEQGRSNEKLF
TRBJ1-6,13,TRBV27,ASRGASNYNSPLH